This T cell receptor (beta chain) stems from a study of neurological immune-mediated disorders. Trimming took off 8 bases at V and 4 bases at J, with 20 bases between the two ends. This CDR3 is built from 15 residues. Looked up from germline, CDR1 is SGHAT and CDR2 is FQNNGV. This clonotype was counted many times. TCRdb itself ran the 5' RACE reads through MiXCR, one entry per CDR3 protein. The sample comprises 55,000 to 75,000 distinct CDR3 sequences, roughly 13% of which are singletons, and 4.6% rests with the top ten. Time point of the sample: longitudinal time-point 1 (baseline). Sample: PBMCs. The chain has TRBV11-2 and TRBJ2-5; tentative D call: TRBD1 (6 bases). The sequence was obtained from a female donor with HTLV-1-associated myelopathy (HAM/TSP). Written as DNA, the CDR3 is TGTGCCAGCCGGGCCGGACAGATGAGGTCAGAGACCCAGTACTTC. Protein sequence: CASRAGQMRSETQYF.